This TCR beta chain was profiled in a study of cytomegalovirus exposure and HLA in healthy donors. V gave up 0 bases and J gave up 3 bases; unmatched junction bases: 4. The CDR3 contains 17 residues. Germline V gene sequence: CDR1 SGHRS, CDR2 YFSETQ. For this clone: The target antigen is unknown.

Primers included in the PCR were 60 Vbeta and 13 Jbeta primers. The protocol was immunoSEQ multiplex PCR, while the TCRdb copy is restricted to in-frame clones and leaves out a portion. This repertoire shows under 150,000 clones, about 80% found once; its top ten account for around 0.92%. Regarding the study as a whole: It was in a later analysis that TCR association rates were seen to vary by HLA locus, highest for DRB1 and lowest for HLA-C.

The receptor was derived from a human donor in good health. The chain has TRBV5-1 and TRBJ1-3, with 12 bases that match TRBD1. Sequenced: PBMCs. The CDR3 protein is CASSLVGQGAVGNTIYF. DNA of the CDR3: TGCGCCAGCAGCTTGGTGGGACAGGGGGCTGTTGGAAACACCATATATTTT. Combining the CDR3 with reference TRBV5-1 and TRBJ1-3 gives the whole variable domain KAGVTQTPRYLIKTRGQQVTLSCSPISGHRSVSWYQQTPGQGLQFLFEYFSETQRNKGNFPGRFSGRQFSNSRSEMNVSTLELGDSALYLCASSLVGQGAVGNTIYFGEGSWLTVV.